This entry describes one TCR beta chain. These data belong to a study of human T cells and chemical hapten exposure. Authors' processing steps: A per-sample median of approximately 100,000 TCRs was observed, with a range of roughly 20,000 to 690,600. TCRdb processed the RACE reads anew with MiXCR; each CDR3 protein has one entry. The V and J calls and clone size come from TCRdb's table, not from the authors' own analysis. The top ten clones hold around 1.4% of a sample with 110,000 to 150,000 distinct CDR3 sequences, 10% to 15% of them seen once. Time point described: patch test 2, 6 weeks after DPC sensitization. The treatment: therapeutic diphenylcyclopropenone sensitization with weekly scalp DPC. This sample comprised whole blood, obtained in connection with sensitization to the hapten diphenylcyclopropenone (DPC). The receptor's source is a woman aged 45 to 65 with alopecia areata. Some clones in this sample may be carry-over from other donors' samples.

The CDR3 DNA reads as TGCAGTGCTAGCGACTTGACAGGGAAACGAGAGACCCAGTACTTC. This sequence encodes CSASDLTGKRETQYF. This chain joins TRBV20-1 and TRBJ2-5; 7 bases match TRBD1. Looked up from germline, CDR1 is DFQATT and CDR2 is SNEGSKA (reference sequence). Unmatched junction bases numbered 11, after V lost 3 bases and J lost 4 bases. The CDR3 runs to 15 residues.